This record covers a single TCR beta chain. Its antigen is not known. This is likely a read error, given that the CDR3 carries no conserved phenylalanine or tryptophan at its end. The germline V gene has CDR1 SGHAT and CDR2 FQNNGV. This CDR3 comprises 14 residues. The V and J ends lost 1 base and 5 bases respectively, with 11 bases between them. This entry belongs to a study of response to subunit inactivated influenza vaccine. Notes on the study in general: Seasonal influenza vaccination, on each occasion, was suggested by the authors to recruit few new T cells.

MiXCR, applied by TCRdb to the RT-PCR reads, yields one record per CDR3 protein. This table holds about 480,000 distinct CDR3 sequences, over 10% found once. The receptor comes from a man in his fifties who received an inactivated influenza vaccine. Sequenced material: PBMCs from blood, taken roughly 46 days after vaccination. The V gene is TRBV11-2, the J gene TRBJ2-5, with D hard to call. CDR3 nucleotide sequence: TGTGCCAGCAGCTTAGCGTGGCCCCGGGAGACCCAGTACTCC. The encoded protein is CASSLAWPRETQYS.